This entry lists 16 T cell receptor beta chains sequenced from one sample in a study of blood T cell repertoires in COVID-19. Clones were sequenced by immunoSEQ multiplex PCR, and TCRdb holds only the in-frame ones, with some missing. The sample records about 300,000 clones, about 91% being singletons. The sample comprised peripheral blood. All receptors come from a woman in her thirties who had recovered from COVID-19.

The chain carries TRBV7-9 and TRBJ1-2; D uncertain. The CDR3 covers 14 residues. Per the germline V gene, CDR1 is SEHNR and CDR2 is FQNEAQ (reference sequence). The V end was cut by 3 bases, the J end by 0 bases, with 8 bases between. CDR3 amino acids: CASSFVGTNYGYTF. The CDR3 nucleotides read TGTGCCAGCAGCTTCGTCGGGACTAACTATGGCTACACCTTC.

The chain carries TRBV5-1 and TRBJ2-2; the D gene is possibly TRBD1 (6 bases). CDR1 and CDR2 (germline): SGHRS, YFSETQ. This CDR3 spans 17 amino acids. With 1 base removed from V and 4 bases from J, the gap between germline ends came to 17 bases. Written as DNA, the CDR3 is TGCGCCAGCAGCTTGATTTCTGGGGGCCTATCCACCGGGGAGCTGTTTTTT. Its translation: CASSLISGGLSTGELFF. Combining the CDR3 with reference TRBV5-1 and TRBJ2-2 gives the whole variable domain KAGVTQTPRYLIKTRGQQVTLSCSPISGHRSVSWYQQTPGQGLQFLFEYFSETQRNKGNFPGRFSGRQFSNSRSEMNVSTLELGDSALYLCASSLISGGLSTGELFFGEGSRLTVL.

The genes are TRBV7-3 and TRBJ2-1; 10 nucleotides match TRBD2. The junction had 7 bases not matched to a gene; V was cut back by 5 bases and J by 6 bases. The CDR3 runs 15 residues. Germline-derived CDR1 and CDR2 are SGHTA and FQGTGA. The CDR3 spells CASSIRTSGINEQFF. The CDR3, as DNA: TGTGCCAGCAGCATACGGACTAGCGGCATCAATGAGCAGTTCTTC.

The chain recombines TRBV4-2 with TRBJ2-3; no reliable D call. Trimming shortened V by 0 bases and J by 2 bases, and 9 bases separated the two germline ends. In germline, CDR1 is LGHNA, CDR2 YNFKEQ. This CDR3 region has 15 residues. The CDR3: CASSQDWLVTDTQYF. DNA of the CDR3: TGTGCCAGCAGCCAAGATTGGCTAGTCACAGATACGCAGTATTTT.

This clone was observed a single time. Here the CDR3 DNA reads TGTGCCAGCAGTGAAATGGGACAGGGGACCAATGAGCAGTTCTTC. It is translated as CASSEMGQGTNEQFF. The chain couples TRBV6-1 to TRBJ2-1; 10 nucleotides line up with TRBD1. In germline, CDR1 is MNHNS, CDR2 SASEGT. J was trimmed by 6 bases and V by 2 bases; bases with no gene match: 4. The length of the CDR3 is 15 residues.

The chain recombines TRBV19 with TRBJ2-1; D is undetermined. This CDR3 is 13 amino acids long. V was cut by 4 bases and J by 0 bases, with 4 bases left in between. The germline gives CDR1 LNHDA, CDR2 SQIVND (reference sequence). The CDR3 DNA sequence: TGTGCCAGTAGTACGGGCTCCTACAATGAGCAGTTCTTC. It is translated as CASSTGSYNEQFF.

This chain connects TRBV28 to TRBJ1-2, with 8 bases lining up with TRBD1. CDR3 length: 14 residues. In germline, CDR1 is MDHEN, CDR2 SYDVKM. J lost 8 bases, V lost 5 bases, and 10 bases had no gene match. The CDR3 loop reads CASSVRGRDPGYTF. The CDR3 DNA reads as TGTGCCAGCAGTGTCAGGGGGCGGGATCCCGGCTACACCTTC.

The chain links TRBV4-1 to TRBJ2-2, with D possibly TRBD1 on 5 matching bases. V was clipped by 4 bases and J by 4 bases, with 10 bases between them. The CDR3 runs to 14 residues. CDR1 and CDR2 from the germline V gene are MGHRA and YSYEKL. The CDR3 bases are TGCGCCAGCAGCCGACAGAGACTCACCGGGGAGCTGTTTTTT. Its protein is CASSRQRLTGELFF.

This CDR3 is CAWNGDRANTEAFF. Here the CDR3 DNA reads TGTGCCTGGAACGGGGACAGGGCTAACACTGAAGCTTTCTTT. This chain connects TRBV30 to TRBJ1-1; 9 nucleotides match TRBD1. CDR1 and CDR2 from the germline V gene are GTSNPN and SVGIG (reference sequence). The CDR3 totals 14 residues. The V and J ends lost 4 bases and 2 bases, in that order; junction bases with no gene match: 5.

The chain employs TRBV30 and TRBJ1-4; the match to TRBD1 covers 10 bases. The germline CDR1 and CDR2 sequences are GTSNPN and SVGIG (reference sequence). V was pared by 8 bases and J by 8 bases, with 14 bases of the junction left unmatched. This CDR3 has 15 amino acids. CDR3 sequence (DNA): TGTGCCCACCAATCCGCCGGGACAGGGGTGGAAAAACTGTTTTTT. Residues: CAHQSAGTGVEKLFF.

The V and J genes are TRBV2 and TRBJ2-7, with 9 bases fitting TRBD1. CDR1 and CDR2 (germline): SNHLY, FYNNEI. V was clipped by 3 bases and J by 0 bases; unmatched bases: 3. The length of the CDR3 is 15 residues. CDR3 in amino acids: CASSDRTGVSYEQYF. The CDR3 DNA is TGTGCCAGCAGTGACCGGACAGGGGTCTCCTACGAGCAGTACTTC.

The CDR3 DNA follows: TGTGCCAGCACGAGGGATGATCCCTATGGCTACACCTTC. This encodes CASTRDDPYGYTF. The gene calls are TRBV12-3 or TRBV12-4 and TRBJ1-2; D ambiguous. CDR3 size: 13 residues. V dropped 7 bases and J dropped 4 bases, with 13 bases sitting between them.

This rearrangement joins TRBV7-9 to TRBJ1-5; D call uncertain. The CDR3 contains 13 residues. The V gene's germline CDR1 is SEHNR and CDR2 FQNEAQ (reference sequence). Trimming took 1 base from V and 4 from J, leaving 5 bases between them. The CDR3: CASSLEENQPQHF. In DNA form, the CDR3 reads TGTGCCAGCAGCTTAGAAGAGAATCAGCCCCAGCATTTT.

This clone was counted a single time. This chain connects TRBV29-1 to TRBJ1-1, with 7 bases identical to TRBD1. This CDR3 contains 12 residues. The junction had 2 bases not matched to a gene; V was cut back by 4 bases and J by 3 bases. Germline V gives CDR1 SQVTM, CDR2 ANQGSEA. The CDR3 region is CSVGDRHTEAFF. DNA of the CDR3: TGCAGCGTTGGGGACAGACACACTGAAGCTTTCTTT.

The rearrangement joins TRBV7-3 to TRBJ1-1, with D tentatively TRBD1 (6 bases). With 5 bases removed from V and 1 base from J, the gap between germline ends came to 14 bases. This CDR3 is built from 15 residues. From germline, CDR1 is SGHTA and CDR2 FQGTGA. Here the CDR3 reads CASSLNGGGNTEAFF. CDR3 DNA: TGTGCCAGCAGCCTGAATGGGGGCGGGAACACTGAAGCTTTCTTT. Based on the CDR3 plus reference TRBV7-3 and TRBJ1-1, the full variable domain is GAGVSQTPSNKVTEKGKYVELRCDPISGHTALYWYRQSLGQGPEFLIYFQGTGAADDSGLPNDRFFAVRPEGSVSTLKIQRTERGDSAVYLCASSLNGGGNTEAFFGQGTRLTVV.

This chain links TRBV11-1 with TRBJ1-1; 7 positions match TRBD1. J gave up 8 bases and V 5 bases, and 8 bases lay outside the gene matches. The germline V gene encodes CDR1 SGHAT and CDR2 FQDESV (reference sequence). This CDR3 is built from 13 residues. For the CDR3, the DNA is TGTGCCAGCAGCATCAGACAGGGTAGCGAAGCTTTCTTT. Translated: CASSIRQGSEAFF.